This T cell receptor beta chain was captured by sequencing in a study of T cells in tuberculosis. Study as a whole: IGRA-negative adolescents, IGRA-positive adolescents with latent tuberculosis and adults with active tuberculosis formed this South African cohort. Overall study findings and caveats: The TCR-beta difference was not significant; alpha differences partly reflected length. Classification accuracy was over 85% (AUROC over 0.85) with the GMM-specific repertoire.

A note on this clone: Its antigen is unidentified.

CDR3 size: 17 residues. V lost 1 base and J 0 bases, leaving 12 bases between the germline ends. Germline V CDR1 and CDR2: SEHNR, FQNEAQ (reference sequence). Measured with immunoSEQ multiplex PCR; TCRdb has only the in-frame clones, and not every one. In the table there are fewer than 40,000 clones, roughly 95% of which are singletons. Sequenced input: PBMCs. The receptor's source is a donor between 10 and 35 years old with latent tuberculosis or without tuberculosis infection. The chain carries TRBV7-9 and TRBJ1-4; the D gene is possibly TRBD1 (6 bases). CDR3 in DNA: TGTGCCAGCAGCTTAGGATGGGGGCTTGCAACTAATGAAAAACTGTTTTTT. As protein: CASSLGWGLATNEKLFF.